This T cell receptor beta chain was captured in a study of blood T cell repertoires in COVID-19. Study as a whole: The study drew acute and convalescent COVID-19 samples from the United States, Italy and Spain. T cells, B-cell-depleted T cells, or PBMCs provided the cDNA or gDNA that served as material.

Trimming left V 4 bases short and J 5 bases short, with 12 bases between. The germline CDR1 and CDR2 sequences are LGHDT and YNNKEL (reference sequence). The CDR3 runs to 14 residues. Original processing methods: For nucleated cells, counts were estimated from reference gene primer amplification. Only in-frame clones appear in the TCRdb table, and some are missing; sequencing was by immunoSEQ multiplex PCR. That table is the source of V, J and clone size, and D and trimming were worked out from the DNA. The sample has under 200,000 clones; 90% to 95% are singletons. The source material was peripheral blood. The chain is built from TRBV3-1 (or the pseudogene TRBV3-2) and TRBJ1-5; no firm D call. The TCR sequence derives from a man between 50 and 59 years old with acute or convalescent COVID-19. The CDR3 spells CASSPVLRDQPQHF. As DNA, the CDR3 is TGTGCCAGCAGCCCGGTATTACGGGATCAGCCCCAGCATTTT.